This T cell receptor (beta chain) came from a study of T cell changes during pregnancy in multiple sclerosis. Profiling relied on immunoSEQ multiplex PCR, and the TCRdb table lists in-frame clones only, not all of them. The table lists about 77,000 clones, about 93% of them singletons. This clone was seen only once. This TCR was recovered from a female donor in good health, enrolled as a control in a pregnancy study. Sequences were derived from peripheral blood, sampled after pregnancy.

CDR3: CAWITGMGTQYF. The DNA of the CDR3 is TGTGCCTGGATTACAGGGATGGGGACCCAGTACTTC. The V and J genes are TRBV30 and TRBJ2-5; weak D call: TRBD1 (6 bases). Deletions cut 4 bases from V and 7 bases from J, with 13 bases between. CDR3 length: 12 residues. The germline V gene has CDR1 GTSNPN and CDR2 SVGIG (reference sequence).